Included here is one TCR beta chain sequence, with context. As yet, its antigen is unknown. A second PCR of 7 to 11 cycles used a sample-barcoded 5' primer and a J-beta primer mix. TCRdb used MiXCR to reprocess the 5' RACE reads, holding one entry per CDR3 protein. The sample lists almost 1 million distinct CDR3 sequences, around 54% seen once, with over 20% in the top ten. These data are taken from a study of blood T cells in healthy people across ages. Overall study: Roughly one uniquely barcoded beta molecule per two T cells was captured.

General study points: Conclusively comparing naive with antigen-experienced cells was impossible with unsorted PBMCs. Aged donors had fewer naive CD4+ cells and lower diversity than long-lived donors.

Germline trimming cut 9 bases from V and 4 bases from J; bases unmatched to any gene: 10. Germline V gene data show CDR1 as MNHNS and CDR2 as SASEGT. This CDR3 has 14 residues. A minimum of 6 million PBMCs was isolated per sample. The material sequenced was blood. The source of this sequence is an older woman in good health. J is TRBJ2-7 and V is TRBV6-1; 9 nucleotides agree with TRBD1. CDR3 loop: CASRLTGGRYEQYF. CDR3 DNA sequence: TGTGCCAGTCGGTTGACAGGGGGAAGGTACGAGCAGTACTTC.